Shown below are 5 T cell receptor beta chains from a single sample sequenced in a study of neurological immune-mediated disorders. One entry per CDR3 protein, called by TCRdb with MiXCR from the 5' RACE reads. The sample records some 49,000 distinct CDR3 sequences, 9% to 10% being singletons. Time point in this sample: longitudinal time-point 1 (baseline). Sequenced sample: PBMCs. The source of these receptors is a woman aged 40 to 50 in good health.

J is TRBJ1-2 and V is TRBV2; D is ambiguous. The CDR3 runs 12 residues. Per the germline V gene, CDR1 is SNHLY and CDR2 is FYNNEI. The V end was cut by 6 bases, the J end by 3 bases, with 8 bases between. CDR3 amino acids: CASSKGDYGYTF. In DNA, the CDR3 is TGTGCCAGCAGCAAGGGCGACTATGGCTACACCTTC. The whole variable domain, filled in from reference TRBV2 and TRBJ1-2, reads EPEVTQTPSHQVTQMGQEVILRCVPISNHLYFYWYRQILGQKVEFLVSFYNNEISEKSEIFDDQFSVERPDGSNFTLKIRSTKLEDSAMYFCASSKGDYGYTFGSGTRLTVV.

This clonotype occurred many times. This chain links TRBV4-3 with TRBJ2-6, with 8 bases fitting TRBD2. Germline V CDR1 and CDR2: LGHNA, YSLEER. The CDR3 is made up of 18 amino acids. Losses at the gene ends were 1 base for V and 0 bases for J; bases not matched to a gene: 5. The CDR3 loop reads CASSQATGGVSGANVLTF. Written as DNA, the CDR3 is TGCGCCAGCAGCCAAGCCACGGGAGGGGTCTCTGGGGCCAACGTCCTGACTTTC.

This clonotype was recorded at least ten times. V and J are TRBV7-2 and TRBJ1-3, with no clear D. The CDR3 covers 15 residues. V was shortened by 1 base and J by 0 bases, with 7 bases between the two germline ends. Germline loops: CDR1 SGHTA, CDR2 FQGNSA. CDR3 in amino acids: CASSLDGNSGNTIYF. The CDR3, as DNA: TGTGCCAGCAGCTTAGACGGAAACTCTGGAAACACCATATATTTT.

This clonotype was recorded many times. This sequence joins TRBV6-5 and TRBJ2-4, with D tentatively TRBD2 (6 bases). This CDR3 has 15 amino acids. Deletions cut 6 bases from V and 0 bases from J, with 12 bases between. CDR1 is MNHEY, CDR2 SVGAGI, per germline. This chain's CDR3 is CASSRSGVAKNIQYF. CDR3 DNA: TGTGCCAGCAGCAGATCGGGAGTAGCCAAAAACATTCAGTACTTC.

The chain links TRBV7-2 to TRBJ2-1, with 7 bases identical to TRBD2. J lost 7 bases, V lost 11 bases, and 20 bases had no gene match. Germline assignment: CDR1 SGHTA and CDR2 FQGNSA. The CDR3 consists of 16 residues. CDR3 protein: CALSWRGGVRGNEQFF. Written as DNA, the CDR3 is TGTGCCCTCAGCTGGCGGGGAGGGGTCCGGGGGAATGAGCAGTTCTTC.